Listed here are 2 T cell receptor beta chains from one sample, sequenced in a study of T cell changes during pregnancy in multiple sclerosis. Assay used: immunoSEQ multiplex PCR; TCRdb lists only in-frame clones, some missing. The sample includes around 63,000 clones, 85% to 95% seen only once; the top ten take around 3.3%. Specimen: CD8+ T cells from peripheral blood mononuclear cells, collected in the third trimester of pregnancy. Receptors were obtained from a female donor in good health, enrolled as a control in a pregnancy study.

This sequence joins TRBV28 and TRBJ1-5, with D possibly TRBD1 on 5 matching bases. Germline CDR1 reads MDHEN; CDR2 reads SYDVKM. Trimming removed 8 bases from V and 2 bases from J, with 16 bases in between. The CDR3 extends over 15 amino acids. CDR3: CASLTWGEGNQPQHF. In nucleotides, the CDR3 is TGTGCCAGCCTAACTTGGGGCGAGGGCAATCAGCCCCAGCATTTT.

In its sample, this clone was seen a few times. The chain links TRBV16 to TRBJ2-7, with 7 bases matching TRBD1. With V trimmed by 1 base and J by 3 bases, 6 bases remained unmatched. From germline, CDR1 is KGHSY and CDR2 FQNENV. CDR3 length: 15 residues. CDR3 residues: CASSQLGDRVYEQYF. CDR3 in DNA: TGTGCCAGCAGCCAATTAGGGGACAGAGTCTACGAGCAGTACTTC.